Here is one TCR beta chain with its context. This sample's time point: pre-sensitization, week 0. Documented treatment: therapeutic diphenylcyclopropenone sensitization with weekly scalp DPC. Unfractionated whole blood was the source of the extracted total RNA. The data were taken from a study of human T cells and chemical hapten exposure. Trimming removed 4 bases at V and 8 bases at J, with 12 bases between. This CDR3 region has 14 residues. Germline V gene sequence: CDR1 LGHDT, CDR2 YNNKEL (reference sequence). Within the library, unique molecular identifiers were attached to each individual cDNA molecule. A single record per CDR3 protein comes from TCRdb applying MiXCR to the RACE reads. Of 190,000 or so distinct CDR3 sequences listed, more than 25% are singletons.

The gene calls are TRBV3-1 and TRBJ1-6, with D unresolved. The sequence was collected from a woman in her 30s with alopecia areata. Some clones in this sample may be carry-over from other donors' samples. The sample consisted of whole blood, taken in connection with sensitization to the hapten diphenylcyclopropenone (DPC). The chain's CDR3 is CASSLGGSYSPLHF. CDR3 DNA: TGTGCCAGCAGCCTAGGCGGCAGCTATTCACCCCTCCACTTT.